What follows describes a single T cell receptor (beta chain). Its antigen is currently not known. No base quality information exists; no much larger clone differs at one position. The data derive from a study of OX40 agonist ivuxolimab in advanced cancers. About the investigation overall: Ivuxolimab was a fully human IgG2 agonistic monoclonal antibody targeting the costimulatory receptor OX40 (CD134). Intravenous ivuxolimab was administered to patients every 2 weeks at six dose levels: 0.01, 0.1, 0.3, 1.5, 3 and 10 mg/kg. Among the 52 dose-escalation patients, some 20 had hepatocellular carcinoma, roughly 15 melanoma, 9 renal cell carcinoma and 9 head and neck cancer. The dose-escalation cohort was about 87% male with a mean age of approximately 60 years, ranging from roughly 23 to 85. Patients were allowed to have had prior anti-PD-1, anti-PD-L1 or anti-CTLA-4 therapy, and 40% of the dose-escalation patients had been treated with checkpoint inhibitors. Partial responses occurred in three dose-escalation patients: two with cutaneous melanoma and one with hepatocellular carcinoma. The point of sequencing TCRbeta in the periphery was to test whether ivuxolimab changed TCR sequence diversity and drove clonal T-cell expansion. The monotherapy dose-escalation portion (N of about 57 patients) of the phase I ivuxolimab trial is reported in the paper.

To sequence the TCRbeta CDR3 region, genomic DNA was isolated from the sorted cells. The immunoSEQ Assay was used for sequencing of TCRbeta CDR3 regions. Imported from immuneACCESS, the table was reduced by TCRdb to in-frame sequences with V and J called. These copies leave out some clones; in studies compared against another copy, an unresolved V gene accounts for under half, and the cause of the remainder is not known. The sample table holds tens of thousands of clones, of which about 93% were seen once. The top ten constitute around 0.76% of the sample. Broad study findings and their caveats: Partial responders in the 0.1-3.0 mg/kg groups had among the lowest normalized peripheral clonal expansion, especially among CD8+ T cells. At doses of 0.1 to 3.0 mg/kg, clonal expansion of both CD4+ and CD8+ blood T cells was observed from baseline to week 6. Low levels of normalized T-cell clonal expansion were also seen in some nonresponding patients. Which antigens the clonally expanded peripheral T cells were specific for was not determined. After ivuxolimab, CD8+ T cells had more expanded clones than CD4+ T cells on average.

The trial excluded patients who had a history of autoimmune disease or who were on systemic immunosuppression. Peripheral blood for TCR sequencing was collected from all dose cohorts at baseline, on cycle 4 day 1, and on cycle 7 day 1. Samples came from an open-label, multicenter, first-in-human phase I dose-escalation trial of ivuxolimab. Adults with locally advanced or metastatic head and neck squamous cell, hepatocellular, melanoma or renal cell carcinoma were enrolled in the trial. Before TCR sequencing, CD4+ T cells and CD8+ T cells from peripheral blood were sorted into separate populations. Taken from cysteine to phenylalanine, the CDR3 has 19 residues. Only the CDR3 DNA is retained, 57 bases long and in frame from the first base. Trimming leaves V shorter by 8 bases and J shorter by 0 bases, with the junction holding 9 bases beyond the gene matches. CDR1 and CDR2, per the germline V gene (reference sequence), are WNHNN and SYGVQD.

This TCR was sampled from an adult with an advanced solid tumor such as melanoma, head and neck, liver or kidney cancer. The chain is assembled from TRBV10-1 and TRBJ2-2, with TRBD2 identical over 16 junction bases. This sample comprised CD4+ or CD8+ T cells sorted from blood, obtained in a trial of the OX40 agonist ivuxolimab. The bases are TGCGCCAGCGTTTACCGGGGACTAGCGGGAGGGACGAACACCGGGGAGCTGTTTTTT. This sequence encodes CASVYRGLAGGTNTGELFF.